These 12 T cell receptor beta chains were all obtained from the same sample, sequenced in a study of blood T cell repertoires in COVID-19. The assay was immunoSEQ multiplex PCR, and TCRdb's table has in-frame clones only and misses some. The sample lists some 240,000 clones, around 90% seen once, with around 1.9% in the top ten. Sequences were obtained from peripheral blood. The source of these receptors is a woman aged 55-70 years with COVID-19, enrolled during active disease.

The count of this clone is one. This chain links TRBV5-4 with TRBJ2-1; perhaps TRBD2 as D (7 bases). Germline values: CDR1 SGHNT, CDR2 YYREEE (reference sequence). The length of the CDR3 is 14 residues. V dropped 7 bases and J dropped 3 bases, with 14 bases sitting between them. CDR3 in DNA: TGTGCCAGCGGGGGGGCAGGGGACTACAATGAGCAGTTCTTC. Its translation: CASGGAGDYNEQFF.

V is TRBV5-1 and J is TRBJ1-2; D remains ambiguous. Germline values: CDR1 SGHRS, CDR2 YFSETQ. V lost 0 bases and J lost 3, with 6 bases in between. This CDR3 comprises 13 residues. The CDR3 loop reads CASSLGEHYGYTF. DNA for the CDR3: TGCGCCAGCAGCTTGGGGGAGCACTATGGCTACACCTTC.

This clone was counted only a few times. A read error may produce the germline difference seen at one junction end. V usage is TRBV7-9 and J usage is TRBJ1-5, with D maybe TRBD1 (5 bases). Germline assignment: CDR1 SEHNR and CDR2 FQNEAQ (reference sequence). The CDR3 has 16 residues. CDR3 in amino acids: CASSIAPSGVGQPQHF. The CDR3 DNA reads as TGTGCCAGCAGCATAGCCCCCTCGGGGGTGGGTCAGCCCCAGCATTTT.

DNA of the CDR3: TGTGCCAGCAGCTTAGGACAGAACACTGAAGCTTTCTTT. Amino acids: CASSLGQNTEAFF. The chain recombines TRBV7-8 with TRBJ1-1, with unresolved D. This CDR3 is built from 13 residues. V lost 1 base and J 1 base, leaving 4 bases between the germline ends. Germline loops: CDR1 SGHVS, CDR2 FQNEAQ.

The CDR3 loop is CASSATGSYNEQFF. In DNA, the CDR3 is TGTGCCAGCAGTGCCACTGGCTCCTACAATGAGCAGTTCTTC. The chain joins TRBV25-1 to TRBJ2-1; D gene uncertain. There are 14 residues in the CDR3. Trimming cost V 4 bases and J 0 bases, with 7 bases left between them. The germline V gene encodes CDR1 MGHDK and CDR2 SYGVNS.

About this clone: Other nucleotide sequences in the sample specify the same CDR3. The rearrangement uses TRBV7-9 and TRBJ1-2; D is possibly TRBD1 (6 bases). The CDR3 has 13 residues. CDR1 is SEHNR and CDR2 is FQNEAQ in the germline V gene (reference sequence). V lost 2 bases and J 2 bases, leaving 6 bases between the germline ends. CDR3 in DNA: TGTGCCAGCAGCTTACAGGGGAACTATGGCTACACCTTC. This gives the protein CASSLQGNYGYTF.

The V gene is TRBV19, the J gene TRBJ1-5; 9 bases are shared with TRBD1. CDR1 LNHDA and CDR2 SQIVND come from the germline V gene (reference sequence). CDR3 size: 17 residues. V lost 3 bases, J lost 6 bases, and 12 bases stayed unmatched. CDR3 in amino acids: CASSIQLTGQGRQPQHF. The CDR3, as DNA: TGTGCCAGTAGTATTCAGTTGACGGGACAGGGACGTCAGCCCCAGCATTTT.

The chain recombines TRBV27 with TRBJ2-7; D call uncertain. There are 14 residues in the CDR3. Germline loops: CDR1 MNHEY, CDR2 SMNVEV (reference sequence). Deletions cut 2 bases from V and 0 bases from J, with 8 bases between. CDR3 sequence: CASSLRSISYEQYF. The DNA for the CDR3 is TGTGCCAGCAGTTTAAGGAGTATCTCCTACGAGCAGTACTTC.

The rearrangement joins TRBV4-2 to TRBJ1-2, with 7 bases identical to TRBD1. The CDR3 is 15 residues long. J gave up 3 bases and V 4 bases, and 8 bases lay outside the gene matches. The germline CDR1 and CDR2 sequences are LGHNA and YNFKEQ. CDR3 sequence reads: CASSLLDDRDYGYTF. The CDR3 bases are TGTGCCAGCAGCCTCCTCGACGACAGGGACTATGGCTACACCTTC.

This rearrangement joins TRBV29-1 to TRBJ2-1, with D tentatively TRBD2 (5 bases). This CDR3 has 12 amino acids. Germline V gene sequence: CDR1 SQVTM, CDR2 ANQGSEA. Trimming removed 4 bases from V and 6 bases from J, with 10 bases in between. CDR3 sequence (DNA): TGCAGCGTTGCCCGAGAGGGCAATGAGCAGTTCTTC. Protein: CSVAREGNEQFF.

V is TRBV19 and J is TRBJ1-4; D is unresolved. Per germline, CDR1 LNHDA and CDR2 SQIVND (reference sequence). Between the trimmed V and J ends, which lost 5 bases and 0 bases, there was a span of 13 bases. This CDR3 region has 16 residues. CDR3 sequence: CASSSTSGATNEKLFF. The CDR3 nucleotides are TGTGCCAGTAGTTCAACATCGGGTGCAACTAATGAAAAACTGTTTTTT. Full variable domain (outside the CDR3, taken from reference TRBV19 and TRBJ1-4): DGGITQSPKYLFRKEGQNVTLSCEQNLNHDAMYWYRQDPGQGLRLIYYSQIVNDFQKGDIAEGYSVSREKKESFPLTVTSAQKNPTAFYLCASSSTSGATNEKLFFGSGTQLSVL.

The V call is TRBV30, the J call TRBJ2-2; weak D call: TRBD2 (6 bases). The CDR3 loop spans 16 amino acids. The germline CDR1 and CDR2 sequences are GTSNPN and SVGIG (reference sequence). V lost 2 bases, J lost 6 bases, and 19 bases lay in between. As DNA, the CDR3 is TGTGCCTGGAGTAATAGATTAGGCGGGATCGCCGGGGAGCTGTTTTTT. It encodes CAWSNRLGGIAGELFF.